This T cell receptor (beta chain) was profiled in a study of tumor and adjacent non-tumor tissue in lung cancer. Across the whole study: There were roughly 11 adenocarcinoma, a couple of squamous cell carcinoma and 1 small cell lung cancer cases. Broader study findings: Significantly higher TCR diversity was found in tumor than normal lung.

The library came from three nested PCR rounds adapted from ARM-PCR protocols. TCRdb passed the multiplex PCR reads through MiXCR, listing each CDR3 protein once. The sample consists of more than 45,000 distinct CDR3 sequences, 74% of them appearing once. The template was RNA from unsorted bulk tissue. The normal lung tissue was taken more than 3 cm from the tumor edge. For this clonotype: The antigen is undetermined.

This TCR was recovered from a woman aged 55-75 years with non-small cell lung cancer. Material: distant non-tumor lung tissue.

The CDR3 region is CSVISSTDTQYF. CDR3 nucleotide sequence: TGCAGTGTCATCTCAAGCACAGATACGCAGTATTTT. The chain is built from TRBV20-1 and TRBJ2-3, with no clear D. The V end was cut by 7 bases, the J end by 0 bases, with 8 bases between. This CDR3 is built from 12 residues. Per germline, CDR1 DFQATT and CDR2 SNEGSKA (reference sequence).